The 21 T cell receptor beta chains listed next were all sequenced from one sample in a study of blood T cell repertoires in COVID-19. Measured with immunoSEQ multiplex PCR; TCRdb has only the in-frame clones, and not every one. The sample consists of approximately 110,000 clones, 85% to 90% of them appearing once. The sequencing input was peripheral blood. The origin of the receptors is a human donor in a cohort sampled during active COVID-19.

The chain is built from TRBV24-1 and TRBJ1-2, with D tentatively TRBD1 (5 bases). The CDR3 consists of 15 residues. Trimming left V 4 bases short and J 3 bases short, with 14 bases between. Germline CDR1 reads KGHDR; CDR2 reads SFDVKD. The CDR3, as DNA: TGTGCCACCAGTGAGGTCCTGGGGCAAGACTATGGCTACACCTTC. It is translated as CATSEVLGQDYGYTF.

The genes are TRBV12-3 or TRBV12-4 and TRBJ1-1, with 7 bases aligning to TRBD1. Unmatched junction bases numbered 5, after V lost 5 bases and J lost 5 bases. The CDR3 consists of 13 residues. Here the CDR3 DNA reads TGTGCCAGCAGTGACCCAGGGGGGACTGAAGCTTTCTTT. It yields the protein CASSDPGGTEAFF.

The chain has TRBV7-9 and TRBJ2-7, with TRBD1 matching over 10 bases. The CDR3 is 16 residues long. With V trimmed by 5 bases and J by 2 bases, 9 bases remained unmatched. Germline V gene data show CDR1 as SEHNR and CDR2 as FQNEAQ (reference sequence). CDR3 coding DNA: TGTGCCAGCAGCCCAGACCGGGACAGGGGCCCCTACGAGCAGTACTTC. Amino acids: CASSPDRDRGPYEQYF.

The V gene is TRBV6-4, the J gene TRBJ1-3, with D possibly matching TRBD1 (5 bases). Deletions cut 11 bases from V and 0 bases from J, with 14 bases between. The CDR3 consists of 14 residues. CDR1 is MRHNA, CDR2 SNTAGT, per germline. The DNA for the CDR3 is TGTGCCGGAAGGACACGCGCCTCTGGAAACACCATATATTTT. This translates into CAGRTRASGNTIYF.

The chain employs TRBV7-3 and TRBJ2-3; a weak D match, TRBD2 (5 bases). V shed 5 bases and J shed 3 bases, with 12 bases lying between them. Germline lookup yields CDR1 SGHTA and CDR2 FQGTGA. This CDR3 is 14 amino acids long. The CDR3 here is CASSAAGKTDTQYF. CDR3 DNA sequence: TGTGCCAGCAGCGCAGCCGGGAAGACAGATACGCAGTATTTT.

This chain connects TRBV7-2 to TRBJ2-5; 7 nucleotides line up with TRBD1. Germline assignment: CDR1 SGHTA and CDR2 FQGNSA. The ends lost 5 bases at V and 7 bases at J; junction bases unmatched: 4. There are 12 residues in the CDR3. CDR3 in amino acids: CASSPRQGTQYF. The DNA of the CDR3 is TGTGCCAGCAGCCCTAGACAGGGGACCCAGTACTTC.

This chain links TRBV3-1 (or the pseudogene TRBV3-2) with TRBJ1-4; 7 bases align to TRBD1. The V gene's germline CDR1 is LGHDT and CDR2 YNNKEL (reference sequence). V was clipped by 4 bases and J by 4 bases; unmatched bases: 6. The CDR3 has 15 residues. CDR3 sequence: CASSPRTGFNEKLFF. Written as DNA, the CDR3 is TGTGCCAGCAGCCCCAGGACAGGTTTTAATGAAAAACTGTTTTTT.

The chain uses TRBV27 and TRBJ2-1, with TRBD2 matching 10 bases. The CDR3 length is 15 residues. Germline CDR1 reads MNHEY; CDR2 reads SMNVEV (reference sequence). V shed 5 bases, J shed 4 bases, and the junction held 5 bases outside the gene matches. The CDR3 sequence: CASSPGLADYNEQFF. The CDR3, as DNA: TGTGCCAGCAGTCCCGGACTAGCGGATTACAATGAGCAGTTCTTC.

The chain recombines TRBV6-2 or TRBV6-3 with TRBJ2-7; weak D call: TRBD2 (6 bases). Trimming left V 6 bases short and J 0 bases short, with 21 bases between. This CDR3 has 17 amino acids. Looked up from germline, CDR1 is MNHEY and CDR2 is SVGEGT. The CDR3 bases are TGTGCCAGCAGCAGACTATTTGGCGGGGCAAGCTCCTACGAGCAGTACTTC. The encoded protein is CASSRLFGGASSYEQYF.

This clone was observed a single time. The chain uses TRBV6-2 or TRBV6-3 and TRBJ1-2; D unresolved. This CDR3 is built from 14 residues. Trimming pared 6 bases from V and 3 bases from J, leaving 14 bases between. CDR1 and CDR2 (germline): MNHEY, SVGEGT. CDR3: CASSPQISDYGYTF. The DNA for the CDR3 is TGTGCCAGCAGCCCACAGATTTCGGACTATGGCTACACCTTC.

This clone was seen once. The chain carries TRBV7-9 and TRBJ2-1, with D perhaps TRBD2 (6 bases). This CDR3 is built from 13 residues. Germline-derived CDR1 and CDR2 are SEHNR and FQNEAQ (reference sequence). V was shortened by 8 bases and J by 10 bases, with 18 bases between the two germline ends. The CDR3 coding sequence is TGTGCCAGCTCGCGGGACCCCAAGCGGGAGCAGTTCTTC. It yields the protein CASSRDPKREQFF.

This sequence joins TRBV9 and TRBJ2-5; TRBD2 aligns across 7 bases. Germline CDR1 reads SGDLS; CDR2 reads YYNGEE. The CDR3 is 16 residues long. V lost 1 base and J lost 5; bases outside the gene matches: 11. Written as DNA, the CDR3 is TGTGCCAGCAGCGTAAGGGGACTACCGGGCCGGGAGACCCAGTACTTC. This translates into CASSVRGLPGRETQYF.

The chain joins TRBV6-2 or TRBV6-3 to TRBJ2-2; 11 bases fit TRBD1. Germline CDR1 MNHEY, CDR2 SVGEGT. The CDR3 sequence is 17 residues long. The V and J ends lost 2 bases and 0 bases, in that order; junction bases with no gene match: 2. Here the CDR3 DNA reads TGTGCCAGCAGTTACAGGGGACAGGGGGCGAACACCGGGGAGCTGTTTTTT. Translated, it gives CASSYRGQGANTGELFF.

The chain has TRBV14 and TRBJ2-1; the D gene is possibly TRBD2 (6 bases). Trimming took 1 base from V and 0 from J, leaving 7 bases between them. CDR3 length equals 15 residues. The germline V gene has CDR1 SGHDN and CDR2 FVKESK. In nucleotides, the CDR3 is TGTGCCAGCAGCCAAGCCGGGAGCTCCTACAATGAGCAGTTCTTC. Translation gives CASSQAGSSYNEQFF.

The V gene is TRBV7-3, the J gene TRBJ2-2, with TRBD1 as a possible D gene (5 bases). From germline, CDR1 is SGHTA and CDR2 FQGTGA. V was clipped by 2 bases and J by 2 bases, with 6 bases between them. The CDR3 is made up of 14 amino acids. Written as DNA, the CDR3 is TGTGCCAGCAGCTTAGGGGCTAACACCGGGGAGCTGTTTTTT. It codes for CASSLGANTGELFF. Based on the CDR3 plus reference TRBV7-3 and TRBJ2-2, the full variable domain is GAGVSQTPSNKVTEKGKYVELRCDPISGHTALYWYRQSLGQGPEFLIYFQGTGAADDSGLPNDRFFAVRPEGSVSTLKIQRTERGDSAVYLCASSLGANTGELFFGEGSRLTVL.

The V call is TRBV15, the J call TRBJ1-5; D remains unclear. V lost 3 bases to trimming and J lost 7 bases, with 19 bases between them. Germline V gene lookup returns CDR1 LNHNV and CDR2 YYDKDF (reference sequence). This CDR3 comprises 16 residues. The CDR3 bases are TGTGCCACCAGCAGCGGGAGCGGCGGGCCAGGACAGCCCCAGCATTTT. Amino acids: CATSSGSGGPGQPQHF.

This chain connects TRBV28 to TRBJ1-1, with 8 bases lining up with TRBD1. The CDR3 length is 16 residues. Germline-derived CDR1 and CDR2 are MDHEN and SYDVKM. The trim removed 5 bases at V and 5 bases at J, leaving 13 bases unmatched. The chain's CDR3 is CASSPYSGRGLTEAFF. CDR3 nucleotides: TGTGCCAGCAGTCCTTACTCGGGCAGGGGGCTTACTGAAGCTTTCTTT.

As regards this clone: The sample holds other DNA sequences that translate to the same CDR3. The V gene is TRBV29-1, the J gene TRBJ2-2; D is perhaps TRBD2 (5 bases). The length of the CDR3 is 13 residues. Germline assignment: CDR1 SQVTM and CDR2 ANQGSEA. Trimming shortened V by 6 bases and J by 4 bases, and 12 bases separated the two germline ends. The CDR3 spells CSVEPAGTGELFF. As DNA, the CDR3 is TGCAGCGTCGAACCGGCGGGCACCGGGGAGCTGTTTTTT.

The chain carries TRBV2 and TRBJ1-5; a possible D gene is TRBD1 (5 bases). V was trimmed by 3 bases and J by 7 bases, leaving 13 bases between them. The V gene's germline CDR1 is SNHLY and CDR2 FYNNEI. This CDR3 is 14 amino acids long. The CDR3 sequence: CASSDWAEGQPQHF. The CDR3 coding sequence is TGTGCCAGCAGTGATTGGGCGGAGGGGCAGCCCCAGCATTTT.

This clone was detected many times. The genes are TRBV6-1 and TRBJ1-2, with 8 bases identical to TRBD1. Germline CDR1 MNHNS, CDR2 SASEGT. V was clipped by 2 bases and J by 8 bases; unmatched bases: 16. The CDR3 runs 17 residues. The CDR3 here is CASSEFPADRVQYGYTF. The CDR3 coding sequence is TGTGCCAGCAGTGAATTCCCCGCGGACAGGGTGCAATACGGCTACACCTTC.

To note about this clone: Other DNA sequences of this sample code for an identical CDR3. The chain has TRBV11-2 and TRBJ2-3; 8 bases are shared with TRBD1. Germline lookup yields CDR1 SGHAT and CDR2 FQNNGV. V trimming: 5 bases; J trimming: 0 bases; junction bases outside the gene matches: 4. CDR3 length equals 15 residues. The CDR3 DNA is TGTGCCAGCAGCCCCGGACAGGGAAGCACAGATACGCAGTATTTT. It translates to CASSPGQGSTDTQYF. Filled out from reference TRBV11-2 and TRBJ2-3, the complete variable domain reads EAGVAQSPRYKIIEKRQSVAFWCNPISGHATLYWYQQILGQGPKLLIQFQNNGVVDDSQLPKDRFSAERLKGVDSTLKIQPAKLEDSAVYLCASSPGQGSTDTQYFGPGTRLTVL.